This entry features one TCR beta chain sequence. The antigen is undetermined. A much larger clone sits a single nucleotide away, making a read error possible. Per sample, extraction of total RNA gave at least 5.5 micrograms in every case. This sample was included in a study of blood T cells in healthy people across ages. Study outcomes and limitations: Roughly linearly, TCR beta diversity per million T cells fell as age increased. Greater diversity and more naive CD4+ cells were seen in long-lived donors than in aged donors.

Through a sample-barcoded 5' primer and a J-beta primer mix, a second PCR was run for roughly 7 to 11 cycles. TCRdb passed the 5' RACE reads through MiXCR, listing each CDR3 protein once. The sample includes about 800,000 distinct CDR3 sequences, around 25% of them seen just once. This CDR3 comprises 13 residues. Germline loops: CDR1 DFQATT, CDR2 SNEGSKA (reference sequence). V was shortened by 0 bases and J by 0 bases, with 4 bases between the two germline ends. A further study also used this sample, focusing on T cells of mothers and their children. From that report: Whatever RNA was extracted went entirely into cDNA synthesis, at roughly 1.5 ug per 15 ul.

This sequence originates from a boy aged 10-17 years in good health. The sample was blood. The chain couples TRBV20-1 to TRBJ2-3; D remains unclear. The DNA for the CDR3 is TGCAGTGCTAGAGATGCTAGCACAGATACGCAGTATTTT. Encoded protein: CSARDASTDTQYF.